This T cell receptor (beta chain) was retrieved from a study of T cell clonality in common variable immunodeficiency. Generated by immunoSEQ multiplex PCR, the TCRdb table keeps only in-frame clones and is missing some. The repertoire consists of about 43,000 clones, none detected only once. The germline V gene has CDR1 LNHDA and CDR2 SQIVND (reference sequence). V shed 4 bases and J 2 bases; nucleotides not matched to a gene: 4. The CDR3 length is 15 residues. Findings of the study overall: Authors noted CVID clonality's cause needs subpopulation repertoire sequencing.

This clone was picked up many times. The antigen is not known. The CDR3 is cut off 3 residues early in the read; its end comes from the germline J gene. The chain couples TRBV19 to TRBJ2-3, with 9 bases matching TRBD2. This clonotype was sampled from a person aged 18 to 70 in good health. Sequencing was performed on peripheral blood mononuclear cells. CDR3 bases read: TGTGCCAGTAGTACCGTAGCGGGGGCCACAGATACG. Protein: CASSTVAGATDT. The whole CDR3 region reads CASSTVAGATDTQYF.